The entry below describes one T cell receptor beta chain. The data were obtained in a study of control samples from healthy donors and cancer patients. This CDR3 region has 15 residues. Germline lookup yields CDR1 SGHRS and CDR2 YFSETQ. Trimming left V 3 bases short and J 0 bases short, with 7 bases between. Profiling relied on immunoSEQ multiplex PCR, and the TCRdb table lists in-frame clones only, not all of them. The sample contains about 49,000 clones, approximately 86% of which appear only once. V usage is TRBV5-1 and J usage is TRBJ2-6, with D perhaps TRBD1 (6 bases). This receptor was identified in a woman in her fifties or sixties with lung cancer. Sequencing was done on a sample of PBMCs. The CDR3 DNA reads as TGCGCCAGCAGCTGGACAGCCTCTGGGGCCAACGTCCTGACTTTC. This sequence encodes CASSWTASGANVLTF.